The subject of this entry is one TCR beta chain. No antigen is known for it. No base qualities exist here, and no much larger clone lies one base off it. Receptor amplification or capture employed the immunoSEQ multiplex PCR assay. Here the immuneACCESS table is served through TCRdb, limited to in-frame sequences with V and J called. Missing clones are a known gap in these copies; in checked studies unresolved V genes cover under half, and the rest lacks a known reason. For this sample there are hundreds of thousands of clones; around 87% appear just once. The top ten clonotypes cover about 0.0094% of the sample. This sample was included in a study of shared T cell receptors in the human thymus (dated by TCRdb to the early 2020s). Regarding the research as a whole: The study examined how self-reactive, shared T-cell receptor alpha chains are generated in the human thymus.

CDR1 and CDR2 were assigned from the germline V gene (reference sequence) as SGHKS and YYEKEE. Including the terminal cysteine and phenylalanine, the CDR3 comprises 16 residues. The entry retains the CDR3 DNA only, 48 bases that are in frame from base 1. V ends up 1 base short and J 7 bases short, with an unmatched junction base count of 10. This sample also appeared in a second study, on human thymus T cells. As the second study states: Immunologically healthy infants undergoing open corrective cardiac surgery for congenital heart defects in Finland were used as donors. Thymus tissue was collected as surgical resects that were removed during corrective cardiac surgery. V and J gene segment usage appeared biased in both thymic and peripheral blood repertoires. According to the related research, thymic TCR repertoires were highly overlapping among unrelated individuals. The study characterized TCR alpha and beta repertoires from seven to nine infant thymus samples and a few related peripheral blood samples. The cohort included more than 5 male and two female infants, with donor ages spanning 7 to 244 days. Thymocytes were mechanically released from the tissue and were stored as pellets of about 9-33 million cells at -70 degrees C. A QIAsymphony instrument was used to extract genomic DNA from frozen cell pellets. TCRB and TCRAD loci were amplified from a standardized quantity of quality-controlled genomic DNA using the immunoSEQ multiplex PCR assay. The amplicons spanned the V(D)J region and were long enough to cover the CDR3 and allow V and J genes to be identified. Amplicon sequencing was performed on an Illumina platform through the commercial immunoSEQ service. Primer bias and sequencing errors were corrected using previously described methods, and TCRAD and TCRB definitions followed the IMGT database. The repertoires were analysed using immunoSEQ Analyzer 3.0 and VDJTools for basic statistics, V/J segment usage, diversity estimates, rarefaction and pairwise overlap. Chao1, ChaoE, Efron-Thisted, Shannon and inverse Simpson indices were used to estimate diversity, which was also estimated on datasets down-sampled to the smallest sample. For repertoire overlap, CDR3 nucleotide sequence, V gene and J gene had to match strictly, and clustering was done by Jaccard-based multidimensional scaling. On average, thymus samples gave roughly 800,000 unique TCRB clonotypes, whereas blood samples gave approximately 84,000.

The chain links TRBV5-5 with TRBJ1-5; 8 junctional bases match TRBD1. This receptor was identified in a boy under two years old with a congenital heart defect. Donor details come from another sample of the same person, matched by shared clones. Sequences were obtained from thymocytes. CDR3 reads: CASSLLGTGEEQPQHF. In nucleotides, the sequence is TGTGCCAGCAGCTTGCTCGGGACAGGCGAGGAGCAGCCCCAGCATTTT.